The 5 T cell receptor beta chains presented below share a single source sample, sequenced in a study of blood T cells in healthy people across ages. The second PCR ran about 6 to 12 cycles with a sample-barcoded 5' primer and J-beta primers. TCRdb fed the 5' RACE reads into MiXCR, producing one record per CDR3 protein. The sample has roughly 730,000 distinct CDR3 sequences, around three fifths seen once. The sequenced sample consisted of blood. The receptor source for this set is a man aged 40-49 years in good health.

This clonotype came up a few times. The V and J genes are TRBV7-2 and TRBJ2-5; maybe TRBD2 (5 bases). Germline loops: CDR1 SGHTA, CDR2 FQGNSA. CDR3 length: 14 residues. The V end lost 5 bases, the J end lost 0 bases, and 10 bases lay between the germline ends. CDR3 in amino acids: CASSPDLYQETQYF. The CDR3 DNA is TGTGCCAGCAGCCCGGACTTATACCAAGAGACCCAGTACTTC.

This chain connects TRBV27 to TRBJ2-2; D might be TRBD2 (5 bases). Trimming removed 6 bases from V and 3 bases from J, with 11 bases in between. The germline V gene has CDR1 MNHEY and CDR2 SMNVEV (reference sequence). The CDR3 sequence is 14 residues long. The CDR3 sequence: CASRERTHTGELFF. In DNA, the CDR3 is TGTGCCAGCAGGGAGCGGACTCACACCGGGGAGCTGTTTTTT.

This clonotype turned up a few times. This sequence joins TRBV14 and TRBJ2-1; D unclear. From germline, CDR1 is SGHDN and CDR2 FVKESK. The CDR3 length is 15 residues. Trimming removed 0 bases from V and 6 bases from J, with 12 bases in between. The CDR3 is CASSQDPLPINEQFF. For the CDR3, the DNA is TGTGCCAGCAGCCAAGATCCTCTGCCGATCAATGAGCAGTTCTTC.

The chain couples TRBV5-1 to TRBJ2-5, with TRBD2 matching over 14 bases. The trim removed 5 bases at V and 2 bases at J, leaving 8 bases unmatched. The CDR3 covers 17 residues. Germline lookup yields CDR1 SGHRS and CDR2 YFSETQ. CDR3 bases: TGCGCCAGCAGTGAGGGACTAGCGGGGGTGCTTCAAGAGACCCAGTACTTC. Translation: CASSEGLAGVLQETQYF.

This clonotype was seen ten or more times. The chain recombines TRBV28 with TRBJ2-1; D call uncertain. Per germline, CDR1 MDHEN and CDR2 SYDVKM. The CDR3 covers 13 residues. V was clipped by 1 base and J by 6 bases, with 7 bases between them. CDR3 DNA sequence: TGTGCCAGCAGTTTATCAAGGGCCAATGAGCAGTTCTTC. Its protein product is CASSLSRANEQFF.